This entry lists 9 T cell receptor beta chains sequenced from one sample in a study of cytomegalovirus exposure and HLA in healthy donors (dated by TCRdb to 2017 to 2019). The library relied on the immunoSEQ multiplex PCR assay. For the multiplex PCR, a mixture combining 60 forward primers for TCR Vbeta segments and 13 reverse primers for TCR Jbeta segments was used. TCRdb re-hosts the immuneACCESS table, in-frame sequences only. Its copies lack some clones; in the studies checked, an unresolved V gene accounts for under half of them, and the cause for the rest is not known. This sample has under 250,000 clones in its table, and approximately 78% of those were observed once. Less than 4.5% of the sample comes from the top ten. The sequenced sample consisted of PBMCs. The source is a male donor in good health and CMV-seronegative.

V and J are TRBV18 and TRBJ1-1, with D unresolved. Germline CDR1 and CDR2: KGHSH and LQKENI. V lost 1 base and J 4 bases, leaving 13 bases between the germline ends. This CDR3 has 15 residues. The CDR3 DNA follows: TGTGCCAGCTCACCACTCTTACCAGGCACCACTGAAGCTTTCTTT. It is translated as CASSPLLPGTTEAFF.

The chain has TRBV9 and TRBJ1-1, with 7 bases lining up with TRBD1. Unmatched junction bases numbered 9, after V lost 0 bases and J lost 4 bases. CDR3 length: 16 amino acids. CDR1 and CDR2 from the germline V gene are SGDLS and YYNGEE. This CDR3 is CASSVVAGGSTTEAFF. CDR3 DNA sequence: TGTGCCAGCAGCGTAGTGGCAGGGGGTTCGACCACTGAAGCTTTCTTT.

V gene TRBV6-5 combines with J gene TRBJ2-2, with TRBD2 matching over 11 bases. Looked up from germline, CDR1 is MNHEY and CDR2 is SVGAGI. V dropped 2 bases and J dropped 7; count of bases not matched to a gene: 3. This CDR3 contains 15 residues. The CDR3 DNA reads as TGTGCCAGCAGTTACCCCGGGACTAGCGGCGGGGAGCTGTTTTTT. It encodes CASSYPGTSGGELFF.

Concerning this clone itself: The same CDR3 also results from other DNA sequences found in this sample. The chain joins TRBV20-1 to TRBJ1-5; D is perhaps TRBD1 (5 bases). Germline loops: CDR1 DFQATT, CDR2 SNEGSKA (reference sequence). This CDR3 region has 11 residues. Trimming pared 1 base from V and 7 bases from J, leaving 5 bases between. The CDR3 nucleotides read TGCAGTGCTAGAGGGGGCCAGCCCCAGCATTTT. Translation: CSARGGQPQHF.

The V gene is TRBV5-5, the J gene TRBJ2-7, with D uncertain. This CDR3 is built from 15 residues. The V end lost 7 bases, the J end lost 4 bases, and 21 bases lay between the germline ends. CDR1 and CDR2 (germline): SGHKS, YYEKEE (reference sequence). The CDR3 nucleotides read TGTGCCAGCCAAGCTTTTGCTGTGAGTTCGTACGAGCAGTACTTC. Amino acid sequence: CASQAFAVSSYEQYF.

The chain has TRBV21-1 and TRBJ1-4. TRBV21-1 is deemed a pseudogene. The CDR3 contains 18 residues. The CDR3 loop is CASSAQDSRGGVHEKLFF. DNA for the CDR3: TGTGCCAGCAGCGCCCAAGATAGTAGGGGGGGGGTTCATGAAAAACTGTTTTTT.

V usage is TRBV7-6 and J usage is TRBJ2-3; TRBD2 matches 13 bases. The CDR3 extends over 18 amino acids. The V gene's germline CDR1 is SGHVS and CDR2 FNYEAQ. V trimming: 6 bases; J trimming: 5 bases; junction bases outside the gene matches: 14. CDR3 sequence: CASRTSGRPRDKRDTQYF. The DNA of the CDR3 is TGTGCCAGCAGGACTAGCGGGAGGCCCAGGGACAAAAGAGATACGCAGTATTTT.

This rearrangement joins TRBV6-5 to TRBJ2-7; TRBD2 might be the D (6 bases). The CDR3 consists of 14 residues. CDR1 is MNHEY and CDR2 is SVGAGI in the germline V gene. V dropped 2 bases and J dropped 3 bases, with 11 bases sitting between them. The CDR3 spells CASSYGGVYYEQYF. DNA of the CDR3: TGTGCCAGCAGTTACGGAGGGGTTTACTACGAGCAGTACTTC.

A single count supports this clone. The chain joins TRBV7-9 to TRBJ2-2; 7 nucleotides match TRBD2. This CDR3 is 14 amino acids long. V dropped 5 bases and J dropped 5; count of bases not matched to a gene: 5. Germline V gene lookup returns CDR1 SEHNR and CDR2 FQNEAQ (reference sequence). This CDR3 is CASSRLARTGELFF. CDR3 nucleotides: TGTGCCAGCAGCCGACTAGCAAGAACCGGGGAGCTGTTTTTT. The entire variable domain, with the rest obtained from reference TRBV7-9 and TRBJ2-2, is as follows: DTGVSQNPRHKITKRGQNVTFRCDPISEHNRLYWYRQTLGQGPEFLTYFQNEAQLEKSRLLSDRFSAERPKGSFSTLEIQRTEQGDSAMYLCASSRLARTGELFFGEGSRLTVL.